This TCR beta chain comes out of a study of blood T cell repertoires in COVID-19. The wider study: PBMCs, B-cell-depleted T cells, or T cells provided the cDNA or gDNA that made up the material.

The CDR3 loop spans 15 amino acids. Trimming cost V 5 bases and J 7 bases; bases outside gene matches: 11. CDR1 and CDR2 from the germline V gene are SGHAT and FQNNGV. The data were produced by immunoSEQ multiplex PCR, yet TCRdb's version contains in-frame clones alone and is incomplete. The table has around 340,000 clones, almost 90% seen once. Those who participated ranged in age from roughly 18 to 95 years and resided in roughly 26 US areas. It was within 2 weeks before study entry that exposed participants met a COVID-19 case. Input material: PBMCs or T cells enriched from blood (not recorded which). The sequence came from a woman in her thirties who had been exposed to COVID-19. The rearrangement uses TRBV11-2 and TRBJ1-2, with 9 nucleotides matching TRBD1. This chain's CDR3 is CASSPGTGSLSGYTF. The CDR3 nucleotides are TGTGCCAGCAGCCCCGGGACAGGGAGTTTGAGTGGCTACACCTTC.